The rows below give T cell receptor beta chains drawn from one sample of a study of blood T cell repertoires in COVID-19. The method was immunoSEQ multiplex PCR; TCRdb's version includes in-frame clones alone and lacks a portion of them. This table holds fewer than 300,000 clones, approximately 90% found once. The sample was PBMCs or T cells enriched from blood (not recorded which). Every receptor here comes from a man aged 40-49 years who had recovered from COVID-19. Each CDR3 is given with its conserved first and last residue. D genes are given only for firm matches. Where a row states a size, it is once, few, many or the class of an expanded clone; other rows omit it.

V,D,size,J,DNA,CDR3
TRBV7-2,TRBD2,NA,TRBJ2-3,TGTGCCAGCAGCTTAGAGGGTAGGCTAGCGGGGGGCACAGATACGCAGTATTTT,CASSLEGRLAGGTDTQYF
TRBV18,NA,NA,TRBJ1-2,TGTGCCAGCTCACCAATGGAACAGAATAACTATGGCTACACCTTC,CASSPMEQNNYGYTF
TRBV5-1,TRBD1,once,TRBJ2-7,TGCGCCAGCAGCCGGGGACAGGGAGACGACGAGCAGTACTTC,CASSRGQGDDEQYF
TRBV6-4,TRBD1,NA,TRBJ1-4,TGTGCCAGCAGTGCCAACAGGGGGCAAGGGGAAAAACTGTTTTTT,CASSANRGQGEKLFF
TRBV7-3,TRBD1,NA,TRBJ2-1,TGTGCCAGCAGCGACAGGGGGTTTCACAATGAGCAGTTCTTC,CASSDRGFHNEQFF
TRBV14,NA,NA,TRBJ2-7,TGTGCCAGCAGCCAAGAAGTTACAGTCTACGAGCAGTACTTC,CASSQEVTVYEQYF
TRBV7-2,NA,few,TRBJ2-4,TGTGCCAGCAGCGCAGGGACTTTACTAGCCAAAAACATTCAGTACTTC,CASSAGTLLAKNIQYF
TRBV3-1/TRBV3-2,TRBD2,NA,TRBJ2-3,TGTGCCAGCAGCCTCGTCCCCTCTAGCGGGGGGGCAGATACGCAGTATTTT,CASSLVPSSGGADTQYF
TRBV5-1,TRBD2,NA,TRBJ2-3,TGCGCCAGCAGCTACCAGCGGGGGTCTCAGGATACGCAGTATTTT,CASSYQRGSQDTQYF
TRBV5-6,NA,NA,TRBJ1-1,TGTGCCAGCAGCCCCGCGGAGAGGACTAGTTTGAACACTGAAGCTTTCTTT,CASSPAERTSLNTEAFF